The clone carrying this TCR beta chain was seen more than once but under ten times. Its antigen is undetermined. The data were taken from a study of beta chain features in type 1 diabetes. Study information: The examined sorted cells totaled approximately 100 million across samples.

The single heparinised draw taken from each donor contained about 120 mL of blood on average. Investigators reverse transcribed all isolated RNA, so they sequenced expressed TCRB transcripts. Sequencing used immunoSEQ multiplex PCR; TCRdb keeps in-frame clones, though not all of them. The sample records under 200,000 clones, around a tenth being singletons. Study-level findings and limits: In the patient group, naive, central memory and Treg TCRB repertoires seemed more alike than in the healthy donor group. TCRB CDR3s from Type 1 diabetes patients were moderately but significantly shorter in all four CD4+ subsets.

The V segment lost 3 bases and the J segment 1 base; nucleotides outside the gene matches: 7. The germline V gene has CDR1 SGHRS and CDR2 YFSETQ. The CDR3 totals 16 residues. The rearrangement uses TRBV5-1 and TRBJ2-4, with 7 bases aligning to TRBD1. The sample was central memory CD4+ T cells from blood. The sequence came from a man younger than 45 with type 1 diabetes. This CDR3 reads CASSSDRAVAKNIQYF. CDR3 in DNA: TGCGCCAGCAGCTCCGACAGGGCTGTCGCCAAAAACATTCAGTACTTC.